Each of the 29 T cell receptor beta chains below was sequenced from the same sample in a study of blood T cell repertoires in COVID-19 (TCRdb year 2020). Libraries were constructed by the immunoSEQ multiplex PCR assay. TCRdb retrieved this table from immuneACCESS and kept in-frame rearrangements only. Not all clones are present; in checked studies, unresolved V genes account for under half, and no reason is known for the remainder. For this sample there are about 120,000 clones; around 82% appear just once. The ten largest make up approximately 18% of the sample. Sequencing used peripheral blood. Receptors originate from a young man with COVID-19, enrolled during active disease.

The chain employs TRBV28 and TRBJ1-2; 9 positions match TRBD1. V was pared by 5 bases and J by 7 bases, with 8 bases of the junction left unmatched. CDR3 length equals 14 residues. From germline, CDR1 is MDHEN and CDR2 SYDVKM. CDR3 sequence (DNA): TGTGCCAGCAGTCTGGGACAGGGTTCGCGTGGCTACACCTTC. Its protein product is CASSLGQGSRGYTF.

The chain combines TRBV15 with TRBJ1-5; D possibly corresponds to TRBD1 (5 bases). The germline CDR1 and CDR2 sequences are LNHNV and YYDKDF (reference sequence). This CDR3 has 16 residues. V was trimmed by 5 bases and J by 0 bases, leaving 14 bases between them. The CDR3 spells CATSARGLFSNQPQHF. The DNA of the CDR3 is TGTGCCACCAGCGCGCGGGGACTGTTTAGCAATCAGCCCCAGCATTTT. The complete variable domain, with remaining parts taken from reference TRBV15 and TRBJ1-5, reads DAMVIQNPRYQVTQFGKPVTLSCSQTLNHNVMYWYQQKSSQAPKLLFHYYDKDFNNEADTPDNFQSRRPNTSFCFLDIRSPGLGDTAMYLCATSARGLFSNQPQHFGDGTRLSIL.

The chain couples TRBV6-5 to TRBJ2-7, with 8 bases fitting TRBD2. CDR1 is MNHEY and CDR2 is SVGAGI in the germline V gene. The CDR3 spans 15 residues. J lost 1 base, V lost 10 bases, and 12 bases had no gene match. CDR3 DNA sequence: TGTGCCACCACGACTAGCGCAATAATATCCTACGAGCAGTACTTC. Encoded protein: CATTTSAIISYEQYF.

In its sample, this clone was seen many times. The genes are TRBV7-9 and TRBJ1-2, with D unresolved. V dropped 5 bases and J dropped 5 bases, with 21 bases sitting between them. Germline V lookup: CDR1 SEHNR, CDR2 FQNEAQ (reference sequence). CDR3 length: 16 amino acids. The CDR3 DNA sequence: TGTGCCAGCAGCGAGGGAACAATTTTTTTTCCTTATGGCTACACCTTC. This sequence encodes CASSEGTIFFPYGYTF. The full variable domain, its missing parts supplied by reference TRBV7-9 and TRBJ1-2, is DTGVSQNPRHKITKRGQNVTFRCDPISEHNRLYWYRQTLGQGPEFLTYFQNEAQLEKSRLLSDRFSAERPKGSFSTLEIQRTEQGDSAMYLCASSEGTIFFPYGYTFGSGTRLTVV.

V usage is TRBV3-1 (or the pseudogene TRBV3-2) and J usage is TRBJ2-3, with unresolved D. Per germline, CDR1 LGHDT and CDR2 YNNKEL (reference sequence). Trimming pared 1 base from V and 6 bases from J, leaving 11 bases between. The CDR3 extends over 14 amino acids. The CDR3: CASSQASEADTQYF. For the CDR3, the DNA is TGTGCCAGCAGCCAAGCAAGCGAAGCGGATACGCAGTATTTT.

This sequence joins TRBV7-8 and TRBJ2-2; TRBD1 aligns across 10 bases. With V trimmed by 4 bases and J by 7 bases, 12 bases remained unmatched. Germline V gene sequence: CDR1 SGHVS, CDR2 FQNEAQ. The CDR3 totals 17 residues. The CDR3 DNA follows: TGTGCCAGCAGCTCCATTCCCGGGACAGGGGTCGGCGGGGAGCTGTTTTTT. This translates into CASSSIPGTGVGGELFF.

This clone occurred once. J is TRBJ2-2 and V is TRBV4-2; the D gene is possibly TRBD2 (6 bases). Germline V gene lookup returns CDR1 LGHNA and CDR2 YNFKEQ. Trimming removed 1 base at V and 0 bases at J, with 12 bases between. The CDR3 is made up of 17 amino acids. The CDR3 DNA reads as TGTGCCAGCAGCCAAGGGTTGGGAGGAGCGAACACCGGGGAGCTGTTTTTT. Residues: CASSQGLGGANTGELFF.

V is TRBV7-2 and J is TRBJ1-1, with 10 positions matching TRBD1. The CDR3 spans 16 residues. Germline V lookup: CDR1 SGHTA, CDR2 FQGNSA. J was trimmed by 0 bases and V by 5 bases; bases with no gene match: 6. CDR3 residues: CASSAGQGYMNTEAFF. The DNA of the CDR3 is TGTGCCAGCAGCGCGGGACAGGGGTACATGAACACTGAAGCTTTCTTT.

This clone has just one count. V usage is TRBV7-9 and J usage is TRBJ2-7; D is perhaps TRBD1 (5 bases). The CDR3 consists of 16 residues. The germline V gene has CDR1 SEHNR and CDR2 FQNEAQ (reference sequence). V was cut by 5 bases and J by 2 bases, with 19 bases left in between. The CDR3 coding sequence is TGTGCCAGCAGCACCCCGGACACTGAAAATACCTACGAGCAGTACTTC. It is translated as CASSTPDTENTYEQYF. The variable domain in full, completed from reference TRBV7-9 and TRBJ2-7, reads DTGVSQNPRHKITKRGQNVTFRCDPISEHNRLYWYRQTLGQGPEFLTYFQNEAQLEKSRLLSDRFSAERPKGSFSTLEIQRTEQGDSAMYLCASSTPDTENTYEQYFGPGTRLTVT.

This chain links TRBV23-1 with TRBJ2-7, with 9 bases identical to TRBD1. TRBV23-1 is an open reading frame, and its role is uncertain. The trim removed 3 bases at V and 9 bases at J, leaving 18 bases unmatched. The CDR3 length is 17 residues. CDR3 nucleotide sequence: TGCGCCAGCAGTCATTGTTCTTCTTGGGACAGGGTATTCCCGCAGTACTTC. This encodes CASSHCSSWDRVFPQYF.

This sequence joins TRBV6-5 and TRBJ2-3; 8 bases are a match to TRBD2. The CDR3 totals 14 residues. J gave up 1 base and V 7 bases, and 4 bases lay outside the gene matches. Germline CDR1 and CDR2: MNHEY and SVGAGI. CDR3 amino acids: CASKTAGGTDTQYF. For the CDR3, the DNA is TGTGCCAGCAAGACAGCGGGAGGCACAGATACGCAGTATTTT.

This rearrangement joins TRBV27 to TRBJ2-7; TRBD1 is a possible D gene (6 bases). The length of the CDR3 is 14 residues. V lost 4 bases, J lost 5 bases, and 15 bases lay in between. The germline CDR1 and CDR2 sequences are MNHEY and SMNVEV (reference sequence). The DNA for the CDR3 is TGTGCCAGCAGTTCCACGACAGGCTGGCACGAGCAGTACTTC. Its protein is CASSSTTGWHEQYF.

The gene calls are TRBV19 and TRBJ2-7; a possible D gene is TRBD1 (6 bases). Germline V gene lookup returns CDR1 LNHDA and CDR2 SQIVND (reference sequence). The CDR3 is made up of 13 amino acids. V lost 4 bases and J 3 bases, leaving 10 bases between the germline ends. The CDR3 DNA is TGTGCCAGTAGTAGGCTACAGGGCTACGAGCAGTACTTC. Encoded protein: CASSRLQGYEQYF. The full variable domain, with the rest looked up from reference TRBV19 and TRBJ2-7, is DGGITQSPKYLFRKEGQNVTLSCEQNLNHDAMYWYRQDPGQGLRLIYYSQIVNDFQKGDIAEGYSVSREKKESFPLTVTSAQKNPTAFYLCASSRLQGYEQYFGPGTRLTVT.

V usage is TRBV4-1 and J usage is TRBJ1-5; D call uncertain. The CDR3 spans 15 residues. CDR1 and CDR2 from the germline V gene are MGHRA and YSYEKL. V was cut by 0 bases and J by 0 bases, with 6 bases left in between. CDR3 DNA sequence: TGCGCCAGCAGCCAAGAGGCCGCTAGCAATCAGCCCCAGCATTTT. It yields the protein CASSQEAASNQPQHF.

The V call is TRBV6-5, the J call TRBJ1-1; D is uncertain. CDR3 length: 14 amino acids. CDR1 and CDR2 from the germline V gene are MNHEY and SVGAGI. Deletions cut 6 bases from V and 1 base from J, with 12 bases between. This chain's CDR3 is CASRVSLRNTEAFF. The DNA for the CDR3 is TGTGCCAGCAGAGTTTCCCTAAGGAACACTGAAGCTTTCTTT.

The chain uses TRBV10-3 and TRBJ2-6; D might be TRBD1 (6 bases). The V and J ends lost 11 bases and 0 bases respectively, with 17 bases between them. This CDR3 region has 16 residues. The germline CDR1 and CDR2 sequences are ENHRY and SYGVKD. The CDR3 DNA is TGTGCCGCTACAGGAATACAGGGCTCTGGGGCCAACGTCCTGACTTTC. Protein sequence: CAATGIQGSGANVLTF.

This chain connects TRBV12-3 or TRBV12-4 to TRBJ2-1; 11 bases are shared with TRBD2. The CDR3 runs to 12 residues. The CDR3 DNA is TGTTCTAGCGGGAGGCGGGTGGATGAGCAGTTCTTC. Its protein is CSSGRRVDEQFF.

The J gene is TRBJ2-3, the V gene TRBV11-3, with 9 bases lining up with TRBD2. CDR3 length equals 18 residues. Germline-derived CDR1 and CDR2 are SGHNT and YENEEA. Losses at the gene ends were 3 bases for V and 5 bases for J; bases not matched to a gene: 15. CDR3 sequence reads: CASSFGLAGGPDLDTQYF. As DNA, the CDR3 is TGTGCCAGCAGCTTTGGGTTGGCGGGGGGGCCAGATTTAGATACGCAGTATTTT.

V and J are TRBV5-1 and TRBJ2-7; 8 bases agree with TRBD1. Unmatched junction bases numbered 18, after V lost 3 bases and J lost 4 bases. The length of the CDR3 is 18 residues. Germline loops: CDR1 SGHRS, CDR2 YFSETQ. The CDR3 sequence is CASSSGSGRGLAWYEQYF. As DNA, the CDR3 is TGCGCCAGCAGCTCTGGATCTGGCAGGGGGCTAGCGTGGTACGAGCAGTACTTC.

V usage is TRBV18 and J usage is TRBJ2-3, with 7 bases lining up with TRBD1. The CDR3 has 14 amino acids. V lost 8 bases to trimming and J lost 2 bases; unmatched junction nucleotides: 7. CDR1 is KGHSH, CDR2 LQKENI, per germline. DNA for the CDR3: TGTGCCAGCCTATGGGGACAGAACACAGATACGCAGTATTTT. Encoded protein: CASLWGQNTDTQYF.

This chain joins TRBV5-4 and TRBJ2-1, with unresolved D. V gave up 2 bases and J gave up 5 bases, with 5 bases separating them. From germline, CDR1 is SGHNT and CDR2 YYREEE (reference sequence). The CDR3 totals 12 residues. CDR3 in amino acids: CASSFRDNEQFF. CDR3 in DNA: TGTGCCAGCAGCTTTCGGGACAATGAGCAGTTCTTC.

This clone was picked up one time. This rearrangement joins TRBV30 to TRBJ1-1; D is perhaps TRBD1 (6 bases). With 3 bases removed from V and 0 bases from J, the gap between germline ends came to 8 bases. The CDR3 is 13 amino acids. The germline V gene has CDR1 GTSNPN and CDR2 SVGIG (reference sequence). The CDR3 is CAWRDSLNTEAFF. For the CDR3, the DNA is TGTGCCTGGAGGGACAGCCTGAACACTGAAGCTTTCTTT. The full variable domain, completed using reference TRBV30 and TRBJ1-1, is SQTIHQWPATLVQPVGSPLSLECTVEGTSNPNLYWYRQAAGRGLQLLFYSVGIGQISSEVPQNLSASRPQDRQFILSSKKLLLSDSGFYLCAWRDSLNTEAFFGQGTRLTVV.

The chain links TRBV18 to TRBJ2-7, with a possible D match to TRBD2 (5 bases). In germline, CDR1 is KGHSH, CDR2 LQKENI. V lost 2 bases to trimming and J lost 6 bases, with 14 bases between them. There are 14 residues in the CDR3. CDR3 nucleotide sequence: TGTGCCAGCTCACCAGCCGCTAGCTTGGGCGAGCAGTACTTC. It yields the protein CASSPAASLGEQYF.

This sequence joins TRBV5-1 and TRBJ2-1; 8 bases line up with TRBD1. Germline V gene lookup returns CDR1 SGHRS and CDR2 YFSETQ. The CDR3 consists of 15 residues. Losses at the gene ends were 1 base for V and 1 base for J; bases not matched to a gene: 1. In nucleotides, the CDR3 is TGCGCCAGCAGCTTGACAGGGGGGTCCTACAATGAGCAGTTCTTC. Its translation: CASSLTGGSYNEQFF.

This sequence joins TRBV19 and TRBJ1-5, with D possibly TRBD1 on 6 matching bases. CDR3 length equals 15 residues. Deletions cut 1 base from V and 4 bases from J, with 11 bases between. The germline gives CDR1 LNHDA, CDR2 SQIVND (reference sequence). The CDR3 is CASSIGTEANQPQHF. DNA for the CDR3: TGTGCCAGTAGTATAGGGACAGAGGCAAATCAGCCCCAGCATTTT.

The chain joins TRBV5-4 to TRBJ1-2; TRBD1 matches 11 bases. CDR3 length: 15 residues. V trimming: 4 bases; J trimming: 4 bases; junction bases outside the gene matches: 6. The germline CDR1 and CDR2 sequences are SGHNT and YYREEE (reference sequence). The CDR3 reads CASSPRTGGSYGYTF. The CDR3 bases are TGTGCCAGCAGCCCAAGGACAGGGGGCAGCTATGGCTACACCTTC. The variable domain in full, with the rest retrieved from reference TRBV5-4 and TRBJ1-2, is ETGVTQSPTHLIKTRGQQVTLRCSSQSGHNTVSWYQQALGQGPQFIFQYYREEENGRGNFPPRFSGLQFPNYSSELNVNALELDDSALYLCASSPRTGGSYGYTFGSGTRLTVV.

The chain uses TRBV6-6 and TRBJ1-6; D perhaps matches TRBD1 (5 bases). V lost 7 bases and J lost 10, with 14 bases in between. This CDR3 is built from 13 residues. Germline assignment: CDR1 MNHNY and CDR2 SVGAGI (reference sequence). CDR3 protein: CASTGSGNSPLHF. CDR3 coding DNA: TGTGCCAGCACCGGCTCAGGGAACTCACCCCTCCACTTT.

This chain links TRBV11-2 with TRBJ2-2, with TRBD2 as a possible D gene (6 bases). In germline, CDR1 is SGHAT, CDR2 FQNNGV. The V and J ends lost 5 bases and 1 base respectively, with 8 bases between them. CDR3 length: 14 amino acids. DNA for the CDR3: TGTGCCAGCAGCGAGGGAGGGAACACCGGGGAGCTGTTTTTT. Encoded protein: CASSEGGNTGELFF.

This chain uses TRBV5-6 with TRBJ1-1, with D tentatively TRBD1 (5 bases). The CDR3 runs to 14 residues. Germline loops: CDR1 SGHDT, CDR2 YYEEEE. V was pared by 2 bases and J by 4 bases, with 12 bases between. In nucleotides, the CDR3 is TGTGCCAGCAGCTTCGGGAACGGGGGCACTGAAGCTTTCTTT. Its translation is CASSFGNGGTEAFF. The full variable domain, with the rest looked up from reference TRBV5-6 and TRBJ1-1, is DAGVTQSPTHLIKTRGQQVTLRCSPKSGHDTVSWYQQALGQGPQFIFQYYEEEERQRGNFPDRFSGHQFPNYSSELNVNALLLGDSALYLCASSFGNGGTEAFFGQGTRLTVV.